Listed below are T cell receptor beta chains from one sample, sequenced in a study of T cell repertoires in cytomegalovirus infection. TCRdb passed the reads through MiXCR, listing each CDR3 protein once. This table has hundreds of thousands of distinct CDR3 sequences, 24% appearing once. The sample taken for sequencing was CD8+ T cells from PBMCs. The receptor source for this set is a human donor in good health (CMV status not recorded). Some clones in this sample may be carry-over from other donors' samples. Each CDR3 is given with its conserved first and last residue. The D gene is left open where the match is weak. Not every row has a clone size; where given, it reads once, few, many or a size class.

size: .; D: .; V: TRBV6-2/TRBV6-3; J: TRBJ2-5; DNA: TGTGCCAGCAGTCGGGCCGCAGAGACCCAGTACTTC; CDR3: CASSRAAETQYF
size: few; D: TRBD1; V: TRBV20-1; J: TRBJ1-5; DNA: TGCAGTGCGCGGACAGGGTTGATAAATCAGCCCCAGCATTTT; CDR3: CSARTGLINQPQHF
size: many; D: .; V: TRBV29-1; J: TRBJ1-5; DNA: TGCAGCGTTCCCGGGACACCTAATCAGCCCCAGCATTTT; CDR3: CSVPGTPNQPQHF
size: .; D: .; V: TRBV2; J: TRBJ1-1; DNA: TGTGCCAGCAGTGTATACCCTGAAGCTTTCTTT; CDR3: CASSVYPEAFF
size: .; D: TRBD1; V: TRBV15; J: TRBJ2-3; DNA: TGTGCCACCAGCAGCCGGGACAGGGGGCATTTGGATACGCAGTATTTT; CDR3: CATSSRDRGHLDTQYF
size: few; D: TRBD2; V: TRBV14; J: TRBJ2-3; DNA: TGTGCCAGCAGCCGGGGACTAGCGGGGACCAGCACAGATACGCAGTATTTT; CDR3: CASSRGLAGTSTDTQYF
size: few; D: .; V: TRBV9; J: TRBJ2-1; DNA: TGTGCCAGCAGCGTCTTGGCTAGCCTATACAATGAGCAGTTCTTC; CDR3: CASSVLASLYNEQFF
size: .; D: .; V: TRBV11-1; J: TRBJ2-1; DNA: TGTGCCAGCAGCTCCCCCAGGGGTCGCAATGAGCAGTTCTTC; CDR3: CASSSPRGRNEQFF
size: few; D: TRBD1; V: TRBV6-5; J: TRBJ2-5; DNA: TGTGCCAGCAGTTATTACAGGGGTGAGACCCAGTACTTC; CDR3: CASSYYRGETQYF
size: .; D: .; V: TRBV7-9; J: TRBJ2-5; DNA: TGTGCCAGCAGCTTACTACAGGGTGACCAGTACTTC; CDR3: CASSLLQGDQYF
size: few; D: .; V: TRBV7-9; J: TRBJ1-2; DNA: TGTGCCAGCAGCTTCTCGACAAACTATGGCTACACCTTC; CDR3: CASSFSTNYGYTF
size: many; D: .; V: TRBV4-1; J: TRBJ2-1; DNA: TGCGCCAGCAGGCCCGGTGAGGCAGCCTACAATGAGCAGTTCTTC; CDR3: CASRPGEAAYNEQFF
size: many; D: .; V: TRBV7-2; J: TRBJ1-1; DNA: TGTGCCAGCAGCGGATCATTACGGTATCGGGACACTGAAGCTTTCTTT; CDR3: CASSGSLRYRDTEAFF
size: many; D: TRBD1; V: TRBV28; J: TRBJ2-3; DNA: TGTGCCAGCAGTTTATTTGGAGACAGGGTAGAAGATACGCAGTATTTT; CDR3: CASSLFGDRVEDTQYF
size: .; D: .; V: TRBV5-1; J: TRBJ2-5; DNA: TGCGCCAGCAGCCCTGTTGGGGGGCGGGAAGAGACCCAGTACTTC; CDR3: CASSPVGGREETQYF
size: .; D: .; V: TRBV20-1; J: TRBJ1-2; DNA: TGCAGTGCTAGGGATGGTGCGGGGCGGAGGGGCTACACCTTC; CDR3: CSARDGAGRRGYTF
size: .; D: TRBD1; V: TRBV4-2; J: TRBJ1-6; DNA: TGTGCCAGCAGCCGCAGGACAGGGGGCAATTCACCCCTCCACTTT; CDR3: CASSRRTGGNSPLHF
size: few; D: TRBD1; V: TRBV12-5; J: TRBJ1-4; DNA: TGTGCTAGTGGCCGGGACAGGGCGGATGAAAAACTGTTTTTT; CDR3: CASGRDRADEKLFF
size: few; D: .; V: TRBV29-1; J: TRBJ2-5; DNA: TGCAGCGTTGTTTGGTTGGGGTCAGGGAACCAAGAGACCCAGTACTTC; CDR3: CSVVWLGSGNQETQYF
size: .; D: .; V: TRBV7-6; J: TRBJ2-1; DNA: TGTGCCAGCAGCTTAGCATCGTCTGGCGGGGCTAATGAGCAGTTCTTC; CDR3: CASSLASSGGANEQFF
size: few; D: .; V: TRBV15; J: TRBJ1-5; DNA: TGTGCCACCAGCAACAGAGGCAGCAATCAGCCCCAGCATTTT; CDR3: CATSNRGSNQPQHF
size: many; D: TRBD1; V: TRBV27; J: TRBJ2-7; DNA: TGTGCCAGCAGCAAAGGGACAGGCTCCTACGAGCAGTACTTC; CDR3: CASSKGTGSYEQYF
size: .; D: .; V: TRBV20-1; J: TRBJ1-1; DNA: TGCAGTGCTAGTGATAAGTTTAGACGGGACGTCTGGAACACTGAAGCTTTCTTT; CDR3: CSASDKFRRDVWNTEAFF
size: few; D: TRBD2; V: TRBV27; J: TRBJ2-3; DNA: TGTGCCAGCAGTTTTAATAGCGGGGGGCCACGTCCCACAGATACGCAGTATTTT; CDR3: CASSFNSGGPRPTDTQYF
size: few; D: .; V: TRBV20-1; J: TRBJ1-2; DNA: TGCAGTGCGCTTAGACTAGATGGCTACACCTTC; CDR3: CSALRLDGYTF
size: few; D: .; V: TRBV19; J: TRBJ2-1; DNA: TGTGCCAGTACCCCCGGACGGGGCTCCTACAATGAGCAGTTCTTC; CDR3: CASTPGRGSYNEQFF
size: .; D: .; V: TRBV13; J: TRBJ1-1; DNA: TGTGCCAGCAGCTTAAACCGGGCCATGAACACTGAAGCTTTCTTT; CDR3: CASSLNRAMNTEAFF
size: .; D: .; V: TRBV6-2/TRBV6-3; J: TRBJ1-6; DNA: TGTGCCAGCAGTTACATCCGGGACACTCCGTCACCCCTCCACTTT; CDR3: CASSYIRDTPSPLHF
size: many; D: .; V: TRBV7-8; J: TRBJ2-7; DNA: TGTGCCACGACTAAATCGGGCAGGAGCAACGAGCAGTACTTC; CDR3: CATTKSGRSNEQYF
size: few; D: TRBD1; V: TRBV25-1; J: TRBJ2-5; DNA: TGTGCCAGCAGTGGACAGGGTCTTAGAGGAGAGACCCAGTACTTC; CDR3: CASSGQGLRGETQYF
size: .; D: .; V: TRBV2; J: TRBJ1-2; DNA: TGTGCCAGCAGGGGGTCCGTCTATGGCTACACCTTC; CDR3: CASRGSVYGYTF
size: few; D: TRBD1; V: TRBV28; J: TRBJ1-2; DNA: TGTGCCAGCAGTTCGCGCCCCGACAGGGGAGGGGACTATGGCTACACCTTC; CDR3: CASSSRPDRGGDYGYTF
size: many; D: TRBD1; V: TRBV28; J: TRBJ2-1; DNA: TGTGCCAGCAGTTTATTGGCCGGGACAGGCCGTAGAGATGAGCAGTTCTTC; CDR3: CASSLLAGTGRRDEQFF
size: .; D: .; V: TRBV6-5; J: TRBJ1-1; DNA: TGTGCCGCGCTTGGGCAGGGAGCCCGCCGATACACTGAAGCTTTCTTT; CDR3: CAALGQGARRYTEAFF
size: .; D: .; V: TRBV7-3; J: TRBJ2-1; DNA: TGTGCCAGCAGCTTACCCCTATCAGGAACCAGCTCCTACAATGAGCAGTTCTTC; CDR3: CASSLPLSGTSSYNEQFF
size: many; D: .; V: TRBV12-3/TRBV12-4; J: TRBJ2-7; DNA: TGTGCCAGCAGTTTAGCTAACGGGCTGGGGGAGCAGTACTTC; CDR3: CASSLANGLGEQYF
size: many; D: TRBD1; V: TRBV5-5; J: TRBJ1-2; DNA: TGTGCCAGCAGCTTGGATCTACAGGGGGCGCGTGGCTACACCTTC; CDR3: CASSLDLQGARGYTF
size: .; D: .; V: TRBV6-6; J: TRBJ1-1; DNA: TGTGCCAACAGTTCCCCGCGGAGAGCCCTCGAAGCTTTCTTT; CDR3: CANSSPRRALEAFF
size: many; D: TRBD2; V: TRBV7-8; J: TRBJ2-3; DNA: TGTGCCAGCAGCCGTAGCGGGGGGGAGGGCACAGATACGCAGTATTTT; CDR3: CASSRSGGEGTDTQYF
size: few; D: .; V: TRBV7-3; J: TRBJ1-1; DNA: TGTGCCAGCAGCTTATTGACAAACACTGAAGCTTTCTTT; CDR3: CASSLLTNTEAFF
size: .; D: .; V: TRBV5-5; J: TRBJ1-5; DNA: TGTGCCAGCAGCTTGCTATGGGAGAGCAATCAGCCCCAGCATTTT; CDR3: CASSLLWESNQPQHF
size: many; D: .; V: TRBV14; J: TRBJ2-7; DNA: TGTGCCAGCAGTCAGAGCTCCTACGAGCAGTACTTC; CDR3: CASSQSSYEQYF
size: few; D: TRBD2; V: TRBV14; J: TRBJ2-1; DNA: TGTGCCAGCAGCACCACGGGTAGCGGGGCGTACAATGAGCAGTTCTTC; CDR3: CASSTTGSGAYNEQFF
size: .; D: TRBD2; V: TRBV28; J: TRBJ2-1; DNA: TGTGCCAGCACCCCGTTTCGGGGGGTCCTCAATGAGCAGTTCTTC; CDR3: CASTPFRGVLNEQFF
size: many; D: TRBD1; V: TRBV14; J: TRBJ1-1; DNA: TGTGCCAGCAGCTTGTATCCGGGACAGGAAACTACTGAAGCTTTCTTT; CDR3: CASSLYPGQETTEAFF
size: .; D: .; V: TRBV12-5; J: TRBJ1-3; DNA: TGTGCTAGTGGCCCACAGAACTCTGGAAACACCATATATTTT; CDR3: CASGPQNSGNTIYF
size: once; D: .; V: TRBV6-4; J: TRBJ2-3; DNA: TGTGCCAGCAGTGACTTGGATAGCACAGATACGCAGTATTTT; CDR3: CASSDLDSTDTQYF
size: .; D: .; V: TRBV6-5; J: TRBJ2-5; DNA: TGTGCCAGCAGTGCCCAATCCCGGCCAGCAGTCGAAGAGACCCAGTACTTC; CDR3: CASSAQSRPAVEETQYF
size: many; D: .; V: TRBV18; J: TRBJ1-4; DNA: TGTGCCAGCTCAGGAGCAACTAATGAAAAACTGTTTTTT; CDR3: CASSGATNEKLFF
size: .; D: .; V: TRBV6-2/TRBV6-3; J: TRBJ1-5; DNA: TGTGCCAGCAGCCCCTGGATGGGCAGGCAGCCCCAGCATTTT; CDR3: CASSPWMGRQPQHF
size: .; D: TRBD2; V: TRBV15; J: TRBJ2-1; DNA: TGTGCCACCAGCAGAGATTGGGGACTAGTCGGCTCCTACAATGAGCAGTTCTTC; CDR3: CATSRDWGLVGSYNEQFF
size: many; D: .; V: TRBV7-2; J: TRBJ1-5; DNA: TGTGCCAGCAGCTTAGGGCGGGTAGGAAATCAGCCCCAGCATTTT; CDR3: CASSLGRVGNQPQHF
size: few; D: .; V: TRBV12-3/TRBV12-4; J: TRBJ2-1; DNA: TGTGCCAGCAGGACCTCCTGGCAGGGAGAAGCCAATGAGCAGTTCTTC; CDR3: CASRTSWQGEANEQFF
size: .; D: .; V: TRBV7-3; J: TRBJ2-1; DNA: TGTGTCAGCAGCTTGACAACCTACAATGAGCAGTTCTTC; CDR3: CVSSLTTYNEQFF
size: once; D: .; V: TRBV5-6; J: TRBJ2-7; DNA: TGTGCCAGCAGCTTCCCCCCGGTTACCTACGAGCAGTACTTC; CDR3: CASSFPPVTYEQYF